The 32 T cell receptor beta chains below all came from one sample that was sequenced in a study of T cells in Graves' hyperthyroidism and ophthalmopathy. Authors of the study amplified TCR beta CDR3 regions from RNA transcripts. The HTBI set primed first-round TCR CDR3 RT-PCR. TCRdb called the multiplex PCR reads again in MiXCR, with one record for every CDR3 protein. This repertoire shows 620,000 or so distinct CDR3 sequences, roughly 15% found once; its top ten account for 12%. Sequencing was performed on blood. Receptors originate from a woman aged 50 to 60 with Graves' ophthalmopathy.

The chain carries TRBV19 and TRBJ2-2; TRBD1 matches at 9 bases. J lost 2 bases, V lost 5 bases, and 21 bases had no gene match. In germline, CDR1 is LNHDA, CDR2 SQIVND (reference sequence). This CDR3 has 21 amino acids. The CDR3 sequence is CASSLRWTGAILPSNTGELFF. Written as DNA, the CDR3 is TGTGCCAGTAGTCTTCGTTGGACAGGGGCCATACTACCTAGCAACACCGGGGAGCTGTTTTTT.

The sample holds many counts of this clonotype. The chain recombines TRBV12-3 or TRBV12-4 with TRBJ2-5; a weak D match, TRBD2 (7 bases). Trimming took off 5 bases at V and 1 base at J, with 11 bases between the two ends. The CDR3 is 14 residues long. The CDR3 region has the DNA TGTGCCAGCAGTAGGGGGGGTTCCCAAGAGACCCAGTACTTC. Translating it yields CASSRGGSQETQYF.

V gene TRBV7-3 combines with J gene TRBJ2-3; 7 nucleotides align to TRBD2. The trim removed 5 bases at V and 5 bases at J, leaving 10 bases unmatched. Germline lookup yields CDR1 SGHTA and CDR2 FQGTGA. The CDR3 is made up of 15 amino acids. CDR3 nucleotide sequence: TGTGCCAGCAGCGCCGGTCGGGAGCGGGGAGATACGCAGTATTTT. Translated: CASSAGRERGDTQYF.

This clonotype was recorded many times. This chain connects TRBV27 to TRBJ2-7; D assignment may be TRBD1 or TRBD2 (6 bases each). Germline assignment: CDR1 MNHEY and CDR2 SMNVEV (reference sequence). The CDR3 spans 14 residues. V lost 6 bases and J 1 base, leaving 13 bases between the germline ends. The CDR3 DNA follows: TGTGCCAGCAGCCAAGGGGGACTGTCCTACGAGCAGTACTTC. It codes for CASSQGGLSYEQYF.

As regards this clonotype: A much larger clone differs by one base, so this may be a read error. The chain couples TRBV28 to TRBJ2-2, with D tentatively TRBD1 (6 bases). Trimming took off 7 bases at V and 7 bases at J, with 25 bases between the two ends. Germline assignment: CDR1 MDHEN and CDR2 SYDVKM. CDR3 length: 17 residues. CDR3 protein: CASNQQGEQGYVGELFF. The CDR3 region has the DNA TGTGCCAGCAACCAACAAGGGGAACAGGGTTATGTCGGGGAGCTGTTTTTT.

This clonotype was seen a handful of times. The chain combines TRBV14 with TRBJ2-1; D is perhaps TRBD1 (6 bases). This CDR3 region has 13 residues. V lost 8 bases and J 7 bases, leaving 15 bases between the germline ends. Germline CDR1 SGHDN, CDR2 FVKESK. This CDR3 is CASSLTGINEQFF. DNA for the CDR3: TGTGCCAGCTCTCTGACAGGCATTAATGAGCAGTTCTTC.

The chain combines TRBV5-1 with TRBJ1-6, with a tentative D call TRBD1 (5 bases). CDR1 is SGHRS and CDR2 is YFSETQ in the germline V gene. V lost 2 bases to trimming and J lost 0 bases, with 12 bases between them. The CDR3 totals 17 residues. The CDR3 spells CASSFGDLSSYNSPLHF. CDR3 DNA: TGCGCCAGCAGCTTCGGGGACCTTAGCTCCTATAATTCACCCCTCCACTTT. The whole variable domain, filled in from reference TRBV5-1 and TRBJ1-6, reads KAGVTQTPRYLIKTRGQQVTLSCSPISGHRSVSWYQQTPGQGLQFLFEYFSETQRNKGNFPGRFSGRQFSNSRSEMNVSTLELGDSALYLCASSFGDLSSYNSPLHFGNGTRLTVT.

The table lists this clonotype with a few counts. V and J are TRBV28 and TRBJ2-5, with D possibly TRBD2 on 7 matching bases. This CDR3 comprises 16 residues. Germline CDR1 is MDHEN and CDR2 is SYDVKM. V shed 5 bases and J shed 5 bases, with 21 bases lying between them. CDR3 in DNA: TGTGCCAGCAGTGATCGCACGGGGGGCCGGTTGGAGACCCAGTACTTC. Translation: CASSDRTGGRLETQYF.

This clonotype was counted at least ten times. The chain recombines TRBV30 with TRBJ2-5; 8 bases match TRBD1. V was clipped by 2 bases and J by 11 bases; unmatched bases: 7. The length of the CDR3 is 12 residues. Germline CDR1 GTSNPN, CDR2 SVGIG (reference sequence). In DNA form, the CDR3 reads TGTGCCTGGAGTTCTGGACAGGGTTTTCAGTACTTC. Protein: CAWSSGQGFQYF.

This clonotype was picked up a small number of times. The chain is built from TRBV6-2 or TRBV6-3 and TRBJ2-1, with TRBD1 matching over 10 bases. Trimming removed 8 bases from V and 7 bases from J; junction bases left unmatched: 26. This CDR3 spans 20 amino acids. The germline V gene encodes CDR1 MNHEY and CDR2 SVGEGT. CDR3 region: CASDSKPGQGILVAENEQFF. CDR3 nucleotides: TGTGCCAGCGATTCTAAACCGGGACAGGGGATTTTGGTGGCCGAGAATGAGCAGTTCTTC.

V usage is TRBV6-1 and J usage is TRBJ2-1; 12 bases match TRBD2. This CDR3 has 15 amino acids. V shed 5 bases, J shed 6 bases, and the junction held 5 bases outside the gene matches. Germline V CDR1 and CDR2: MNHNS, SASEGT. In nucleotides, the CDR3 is TGTGCCAGCAGTCTAGCGGGAGGGCCGGTCAATGAGCAGTTCTTC. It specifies CASSLAGGPVNEQFF.

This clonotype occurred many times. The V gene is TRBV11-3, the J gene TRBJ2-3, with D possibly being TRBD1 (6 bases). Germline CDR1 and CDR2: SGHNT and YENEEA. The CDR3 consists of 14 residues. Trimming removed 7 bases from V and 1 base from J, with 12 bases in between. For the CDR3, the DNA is TGTGCCAGCAACCCTTGGACAGGCACAGATACGCAGTATTTT. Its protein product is CASNPWTGTDTQYF.

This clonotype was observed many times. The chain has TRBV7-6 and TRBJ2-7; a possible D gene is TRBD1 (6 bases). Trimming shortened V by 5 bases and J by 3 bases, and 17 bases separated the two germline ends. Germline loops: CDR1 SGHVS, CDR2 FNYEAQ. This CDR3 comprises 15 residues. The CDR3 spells CASSLGTNRDYEQYF. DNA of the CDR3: TGTGCCAGCAGCCTCGGGACGAACAGGGACTACGAGCAGTACTTC.

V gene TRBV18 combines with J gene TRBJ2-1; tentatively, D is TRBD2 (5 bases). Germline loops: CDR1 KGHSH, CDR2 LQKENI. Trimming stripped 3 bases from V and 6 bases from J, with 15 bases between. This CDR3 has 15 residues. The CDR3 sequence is CASSPGRGDVNEQFF. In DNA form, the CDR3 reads TGTGCCAGCTCACCGGGGAGAGGTGACGTCAATGAGCAGTTCTTC. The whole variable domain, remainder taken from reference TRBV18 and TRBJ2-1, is NAGVMQNPRHLVRRRGQEARLRCSPMKGHSHVYWYRQLPEEGLKFMVYLQKENIIDESGMPKERFSAEFPKEGPSILRIQQVVRGDSAAYFCASSPGRGDVNEQFFGPGTRLTVL.

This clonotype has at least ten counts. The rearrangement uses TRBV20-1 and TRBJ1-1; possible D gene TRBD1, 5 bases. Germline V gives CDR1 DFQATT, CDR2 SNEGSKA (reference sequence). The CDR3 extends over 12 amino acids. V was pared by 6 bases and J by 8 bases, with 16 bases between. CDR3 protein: CSAPRQPGEAFF. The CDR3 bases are TGCAGTGCCCCGAGACAGCCTGGCGAAGCTTTCTTT.

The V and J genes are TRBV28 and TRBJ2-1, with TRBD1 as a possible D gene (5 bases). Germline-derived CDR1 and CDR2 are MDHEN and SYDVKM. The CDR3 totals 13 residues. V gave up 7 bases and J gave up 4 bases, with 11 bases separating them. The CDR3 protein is CASTPTVYNEQFF. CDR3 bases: TGTGCCAGCACCCCGACAGTATACAATGAGCAGTTCTTC.

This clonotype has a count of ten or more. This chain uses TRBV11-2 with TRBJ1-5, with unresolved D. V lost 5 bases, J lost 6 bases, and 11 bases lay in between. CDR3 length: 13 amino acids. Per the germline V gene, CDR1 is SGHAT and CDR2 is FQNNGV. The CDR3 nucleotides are TGTGCCAGCAGCGGGCAGGTGGGTCAGCCCCAGCATTTT. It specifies CASSGQVGQPQHF.

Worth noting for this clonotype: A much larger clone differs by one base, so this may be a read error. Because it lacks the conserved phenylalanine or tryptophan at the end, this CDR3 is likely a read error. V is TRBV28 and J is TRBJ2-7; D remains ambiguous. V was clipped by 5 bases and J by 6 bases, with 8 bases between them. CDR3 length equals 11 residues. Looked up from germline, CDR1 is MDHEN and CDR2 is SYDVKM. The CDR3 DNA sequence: TGTGCCAGCAGTATCTACACCGAGCAGTACCTC. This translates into CASSIYTEQYL.

Written as DNA, the CDR3 is TGTGCCAGCAGGGCTAGAGGGCCAGATACGCAGTATTTT. It specifies CASRARGPDTQYF. The rearrangement uses TRBV2 and TRBJ2-3, with D possibly matching TRBD2 (5 bases). This CDR3 is built from 13 residues. CDR1 and CDR2 (germline): SNHLY, FYNNEI. Trimming stripped 6 bases from V and 4 bases from J, with 11 bases between.

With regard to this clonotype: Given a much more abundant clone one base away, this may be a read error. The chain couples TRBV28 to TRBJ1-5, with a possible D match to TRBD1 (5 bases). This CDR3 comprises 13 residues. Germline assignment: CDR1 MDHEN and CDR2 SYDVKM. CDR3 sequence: CASRSDSNQPKHF. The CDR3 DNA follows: TGTGCCAGCAGATCCGACAGCAATCAGCCCAAGCATTTT.

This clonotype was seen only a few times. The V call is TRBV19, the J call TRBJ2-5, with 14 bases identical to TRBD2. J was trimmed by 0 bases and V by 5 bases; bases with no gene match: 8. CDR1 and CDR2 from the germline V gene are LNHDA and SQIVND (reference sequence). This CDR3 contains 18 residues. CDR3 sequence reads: CASSGYGTSGRNQETQYF. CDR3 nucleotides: TGTGCCAGTAGTGGTTACGGGACTAGCGGGAGAAACCAAGAGACCCAGTACTTC.

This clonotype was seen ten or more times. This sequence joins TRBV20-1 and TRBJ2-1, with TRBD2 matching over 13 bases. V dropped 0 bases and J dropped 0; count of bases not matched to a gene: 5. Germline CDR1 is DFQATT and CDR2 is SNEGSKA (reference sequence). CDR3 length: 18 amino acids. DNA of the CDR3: TGCAGTGCTAGAGACCCTCGGACTAGCGGGAGCTCCTACAATGAGCAGTTCTTC. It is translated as CSARDPRTSGSSYNEQFF.

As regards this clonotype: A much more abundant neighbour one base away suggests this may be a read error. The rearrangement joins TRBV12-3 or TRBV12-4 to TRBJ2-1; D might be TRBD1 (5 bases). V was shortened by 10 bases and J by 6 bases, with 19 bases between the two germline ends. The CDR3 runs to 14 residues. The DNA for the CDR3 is TGTGCCATCGACATGGGCAGGGTGGTCAATGAGCAGTTCTTC. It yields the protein CAIDMGRVVNEQFF.

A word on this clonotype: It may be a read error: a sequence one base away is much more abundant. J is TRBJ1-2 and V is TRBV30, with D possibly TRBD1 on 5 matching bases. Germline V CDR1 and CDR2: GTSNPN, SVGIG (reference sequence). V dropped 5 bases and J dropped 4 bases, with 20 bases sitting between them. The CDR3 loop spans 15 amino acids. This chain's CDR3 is CAWGAVEGFGYGYTF. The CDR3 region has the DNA TGTGCCTGGGGGGCGGTAGAGGGGTTTGGCTATGGCTACACCTTC.

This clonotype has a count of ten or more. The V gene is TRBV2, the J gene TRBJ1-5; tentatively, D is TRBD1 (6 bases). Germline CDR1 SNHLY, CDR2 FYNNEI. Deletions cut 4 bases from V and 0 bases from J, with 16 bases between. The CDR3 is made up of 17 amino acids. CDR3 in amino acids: CASSVHGGGHSNQPQHF. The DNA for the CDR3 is TGTGCCAGCAGTGTGCATGGGGGGGGGCATAGCAATCAGCCCCAGCATTTT.

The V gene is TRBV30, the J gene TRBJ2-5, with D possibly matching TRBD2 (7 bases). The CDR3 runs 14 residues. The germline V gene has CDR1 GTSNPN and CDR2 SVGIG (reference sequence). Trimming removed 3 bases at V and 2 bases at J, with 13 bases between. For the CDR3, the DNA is TGTGCCTGGAGGGGGGGGGACACACAAGAGACCCAGTACTTC. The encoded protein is CAWRGGDTQETQYF.

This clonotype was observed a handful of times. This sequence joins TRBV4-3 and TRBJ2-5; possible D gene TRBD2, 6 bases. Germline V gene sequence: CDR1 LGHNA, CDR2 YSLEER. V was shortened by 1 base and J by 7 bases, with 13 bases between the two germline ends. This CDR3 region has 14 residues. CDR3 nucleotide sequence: TGCGCCAGCAGCCAAGTCGCCGGGAGAGGGACCCAGTACTTC. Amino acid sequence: CASSQVAGRGTQYF.

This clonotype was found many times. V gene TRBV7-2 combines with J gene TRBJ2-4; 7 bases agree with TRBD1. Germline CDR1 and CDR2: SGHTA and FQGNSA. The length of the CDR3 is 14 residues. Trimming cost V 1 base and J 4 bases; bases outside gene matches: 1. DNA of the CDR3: TGTGCCAGCAGCTTAGGGACAGGAAAAAACATTCAGTACTTC. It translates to CASSLGTGKNIQYF. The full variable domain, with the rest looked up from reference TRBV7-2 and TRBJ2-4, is GAGVSQSPSNKVTEKGKDVELRCDPISGHTALYWYRQSLGQGLEFLIYFQGNSAPDKSGLPSDRFSAERTGGSVSTLTIQRTQQEDSAVYLCASSLGTGKNIQYFGAGTRLSVL.

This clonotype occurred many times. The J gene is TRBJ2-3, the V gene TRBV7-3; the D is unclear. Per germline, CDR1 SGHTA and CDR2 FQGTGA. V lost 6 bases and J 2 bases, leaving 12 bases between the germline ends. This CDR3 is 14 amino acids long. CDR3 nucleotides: TGTGCCAGCAGTCTCACATCCACCACAGATACGCAGTATTTT. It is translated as CASSLTSTTDTQYF.

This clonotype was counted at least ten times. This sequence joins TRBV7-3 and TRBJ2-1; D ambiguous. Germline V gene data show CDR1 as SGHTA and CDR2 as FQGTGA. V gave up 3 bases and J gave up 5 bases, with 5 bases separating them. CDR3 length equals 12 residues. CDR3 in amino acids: CASSLADNEQFF. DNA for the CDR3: TGTGCCAGCAGCTTGGCGGACAATGAGCAGTTCTTC. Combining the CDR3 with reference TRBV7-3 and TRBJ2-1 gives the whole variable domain GAGVSQTPSNKVTEKGKYVELRCDPISGHTALYWYRQSLGQGPEFLIYFQGTGAADDSGLPNDRFFAVRPEGSVSTLKIQRTERGDSAVYLCASSLADNEQFFGPGTRLTVL.

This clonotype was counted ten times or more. CDR3 protein: CASSLMAGGAWGETQYF. The CDR3 DNA sequence: TGTGCCAGCAGCTTGATGGCAGGGGGCGCGTGGGGAGAGACCCAGTACTTC. The genes are TRBV7-2 and TRBJ2-5; 8 bases fit TRBD1. J lost 4 bases, V lost 3 bases, and 13 bases had no gene match. Germline V gene data show CDR1 as SGHTA and CDR2 as FQGNSA. This CDR3 region has 17 residues.

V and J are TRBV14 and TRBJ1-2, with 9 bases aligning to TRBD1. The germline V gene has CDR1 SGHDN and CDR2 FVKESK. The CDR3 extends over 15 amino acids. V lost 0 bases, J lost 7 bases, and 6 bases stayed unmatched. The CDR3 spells CASSQDPRDRVGYTF. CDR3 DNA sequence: TGTGCCAGCAGCCAAGACCCCCGGGACAGGGTTGGCTACACCTTC.